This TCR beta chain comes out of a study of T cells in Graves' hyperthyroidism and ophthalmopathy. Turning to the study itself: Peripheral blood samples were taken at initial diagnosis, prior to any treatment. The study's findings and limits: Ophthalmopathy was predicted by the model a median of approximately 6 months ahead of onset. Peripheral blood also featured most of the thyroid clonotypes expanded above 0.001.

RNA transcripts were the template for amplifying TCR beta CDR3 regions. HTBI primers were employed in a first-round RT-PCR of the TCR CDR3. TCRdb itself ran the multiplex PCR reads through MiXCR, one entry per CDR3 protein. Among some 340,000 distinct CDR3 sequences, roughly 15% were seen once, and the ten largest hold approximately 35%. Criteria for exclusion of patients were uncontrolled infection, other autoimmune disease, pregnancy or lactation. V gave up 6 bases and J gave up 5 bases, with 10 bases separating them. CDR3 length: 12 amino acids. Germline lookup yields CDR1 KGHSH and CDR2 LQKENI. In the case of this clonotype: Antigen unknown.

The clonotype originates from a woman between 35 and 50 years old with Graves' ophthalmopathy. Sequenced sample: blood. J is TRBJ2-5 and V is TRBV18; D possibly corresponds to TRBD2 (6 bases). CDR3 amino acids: CASSREAETQYF. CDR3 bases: TGTGCCAGCTCCAGGGAGGCGGAGACCCAGTACTTC.